This TCR beta chain was documented in a study of vaccination effects on CD4 cells after COVID-19. About the research overall: Post-vaccine specimens arrived a median 72 days past the second dose. Whole-study results and caveats: Only a single clone (1 of 255 vaccine-induced clones in healthy vaccinees) cross-reacted with common cold coronaviruses.

Within the ViraFEST assay, antigen-specific CD4+ T cells underwent expansion with viral peptide pools prior to sequencing. Subsequent to a culture period of roughly 11 days, CD4+ T cells were isolated. Participants got two doses of BNT162b2 or mRNA-1273 vaccine. No vaccinee had earlier SARS-CoV-2 infection, and nucleocapsid antibodies were negative. Profiling relied on immunoSEQ multiplex PCR, and the TCRdb table lists in-frame clones only, not all of them. The profile shows nearly 30,000 clones, around 85% of them singletons. Turning to this clone: Its cognate antigen is unknown.

V was pared by 0 bases and J by 0 bases, with 6 bases between. Germline CDR1 and CDR2: LNHNV and YYDKDF (reference sequence). This CDR3 is 15 amino acids long. The material was CD4+ T cells from PBMCs cultured with SARS-CoV-2 spike peptides, obtained after COVID-19 vaccination. The clonotype was recovered from a human donor who received a COVID-19 vaccine. Some clones in this sample may be carry-over from other donors' samples. This chain joins TRBV15 and TRBJ2-4, with D unclear. CDR3 in amino acids: CATSRDVLAKNIQYF. The DNA for the CDR3 is TGTGCCACCAGCAGAGATGTGTTAGCCAAAAACATTCAGTACTTC.